The subject of this entry is one TCR beta chain. CDR3 length: 13 amino acids. Trimming took 0 bases from V and 13 from J; bases not matched to a gene: 4. The V gene's germline CDR1 is LNHNV and CDR2 YYDKDF (reference sequence). This sample stems from a study of graft-versus-host responses after intestinal transplantation. Clones were sequenced by immunoSEQ multiplex PCR, and TCRdb holds only the in-frame ones, with some missing. The sample lists about 19,000 clones, around nine tenths occurring once. Sequencing was performed on bone marrow, taken about 130 days after transplant. This receptor was obtained from a human patient who received an intestinal transplant, so some T cells may come from the graft donor. The chain combines TRBV15 with TRBJ2-1; 9 bases agree with TRBD2. This CDR3 reads CATSRDPTSGQFF. In DNA, the CDR3 is TGTGCCACCAGCAGAGATCCGACTAGCGGACAGTTCTTC.